The subject of this entry is one TCR beta chain. The antigen is unknown. The sample belongs to a study of STAT3 mutations in large granular lymphocyte leukemia. Study-level results: In T-cell large granular lymphocyte leukemia, about half of patients showed multiple immunodominant subclonotypes.

Profiling relied on immunoSEQ multiplex PCR, and the TCRdb table lists in-frame clones only, not all of them. Of about 5,400 clones listed, roughly 50% are singletons. V was pared by 4 bases and J by 0 bases, with 10 bases of the junction left unmatched. CDR3 size: 17 residues. The germline V gene encodes CDR1 SEHNR and CDR2 FQNEAQ (reference sequence). The V and J genes are TRBV7-9 and TRBJ1-1; 8 nucleotides align to TRBD1. Sequencing was performed on peripheral blood mononuclear cells. This TCR came from a woman aged 70-85 years with T-cell large granular lymphocyte leukemia. Some clones in this sample may be carry-over from other donors' samples. The CDR3 protein is CASSSPPGTGMNTEAFF. CDR3 nucleotides: TGTGCCAGCAGCTCCCCGCCCGGGACAGGCATGAACACTGAAGCTTTCTTT.